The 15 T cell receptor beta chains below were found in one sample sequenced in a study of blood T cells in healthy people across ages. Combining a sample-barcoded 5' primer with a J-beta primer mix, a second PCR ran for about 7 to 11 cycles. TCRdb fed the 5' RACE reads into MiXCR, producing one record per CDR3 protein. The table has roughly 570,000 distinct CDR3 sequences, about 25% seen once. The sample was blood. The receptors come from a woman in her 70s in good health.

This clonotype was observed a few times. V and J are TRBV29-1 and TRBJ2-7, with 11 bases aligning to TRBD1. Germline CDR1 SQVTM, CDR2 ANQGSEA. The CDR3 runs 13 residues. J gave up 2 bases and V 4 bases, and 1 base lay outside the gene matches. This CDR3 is CSVGTGGAYEQYF. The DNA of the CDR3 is TGCAGCGTTGGGACAGGGGGCGCCTACGAGCAGTACTTC.

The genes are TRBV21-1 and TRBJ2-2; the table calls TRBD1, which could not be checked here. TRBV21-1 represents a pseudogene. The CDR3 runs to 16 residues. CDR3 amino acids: CASSARQGACTGELFF. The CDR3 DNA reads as TGTGCCAGCAGCGCCCGACAGGGGGCTTGCACCGGGGAGCTGTTTTTT.

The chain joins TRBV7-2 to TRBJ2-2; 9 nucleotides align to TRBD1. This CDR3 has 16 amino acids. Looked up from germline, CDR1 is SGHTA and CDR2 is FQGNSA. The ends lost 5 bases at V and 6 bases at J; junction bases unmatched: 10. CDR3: CASSRTGTGWAGELFF. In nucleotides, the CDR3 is TGTGCCAGCAGCCGCACCGGGACAGGGTGGGCCGGGGAGCTGTTTTTT.

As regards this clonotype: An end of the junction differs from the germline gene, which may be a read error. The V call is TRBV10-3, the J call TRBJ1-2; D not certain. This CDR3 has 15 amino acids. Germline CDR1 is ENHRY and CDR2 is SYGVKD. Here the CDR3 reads CAISESVGGNCGYTF. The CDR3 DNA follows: TGTGCCATCAGTGAGTCAGTAGGAGGCAACTGTGGCTACACCTTC.

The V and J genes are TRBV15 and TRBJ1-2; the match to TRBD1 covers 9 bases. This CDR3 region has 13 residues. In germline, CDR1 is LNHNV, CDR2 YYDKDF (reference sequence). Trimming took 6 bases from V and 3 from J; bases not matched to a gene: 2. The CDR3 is CATRGQGDYGYTF. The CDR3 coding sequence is TGTGCCACCAGGGGACAGGGAGACTATGGCTACACCTTC.

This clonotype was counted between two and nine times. The CDR3 DNA reads as TGCGCCAGCAGCCAAGTTGGCGGTTCTACGTTCGAGCAGTACTTC. As protein: CASSQVGGSTFEQYF. The chain recombines TRBV4-3 with TRBJ2-7; D remains ambiguous. The germline V gene has CDR1 LGHNA and CDR2 YSLEER. This CDR3 spans 15 amino acids. V was cut by 1 base and J by 6 bases, with 16 bases left in between.

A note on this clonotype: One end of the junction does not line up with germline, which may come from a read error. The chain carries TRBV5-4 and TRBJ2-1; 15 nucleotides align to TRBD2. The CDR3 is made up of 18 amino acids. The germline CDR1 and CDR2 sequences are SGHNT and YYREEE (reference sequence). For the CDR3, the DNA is TGTGCCAGCAGCCGGACTAGCGGGGGGGCCGGCTCCTACAGTGAGCAGTTCTTC. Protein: CASSRTSGGAGSYSEQFF.

The CDR3 sequence: CASSSGGLQETQYF. As DNA, the CDR3 is TGTGCCAGCAGTTCGGGGGGCCTCCAAGAGACCCAGTACTTC. The chain carries TRBV2 and TRBJ2-5; perhaps TRBD2 as D (7 bases). Germline V gene sequence: CDR1 SNHLY, CDR2 FYNNEI. The CDR3 sequence is 14 residues long. Between the trimmed V and J ends, which lost 5 bases and 1 base, there was a span of 11 bases.

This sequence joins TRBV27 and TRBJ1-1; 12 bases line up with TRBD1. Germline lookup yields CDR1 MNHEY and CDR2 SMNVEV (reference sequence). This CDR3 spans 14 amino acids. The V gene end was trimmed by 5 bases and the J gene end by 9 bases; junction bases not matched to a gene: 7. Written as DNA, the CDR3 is TGTGCCAGCAGTACCGCCGGGACAGGGGGCAAAGCTTTCTTT. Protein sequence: CASSTAGTGGKAFF.

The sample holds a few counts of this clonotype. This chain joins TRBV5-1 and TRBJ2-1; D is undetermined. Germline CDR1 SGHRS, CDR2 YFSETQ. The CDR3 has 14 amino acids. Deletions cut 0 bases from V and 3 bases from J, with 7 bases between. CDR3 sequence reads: CASSLEANYNEQFF. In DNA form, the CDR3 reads TGCGCCAGCAGCTTGGAGGCAAACTACAATGAGCAGTTCTTC.

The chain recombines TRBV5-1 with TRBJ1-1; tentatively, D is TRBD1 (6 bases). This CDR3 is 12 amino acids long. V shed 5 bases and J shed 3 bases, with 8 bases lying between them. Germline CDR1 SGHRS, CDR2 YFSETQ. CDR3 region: CASSTGHTEAFF. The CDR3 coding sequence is TGCGCCAGCAGTACAGGGCACACTGAAGCTTTCTTT.

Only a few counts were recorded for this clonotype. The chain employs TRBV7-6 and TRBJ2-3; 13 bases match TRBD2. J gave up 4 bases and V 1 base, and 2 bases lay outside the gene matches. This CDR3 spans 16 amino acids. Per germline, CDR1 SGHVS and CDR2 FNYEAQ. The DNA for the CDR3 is TGTGCCAGCAGCTTAGAACTAGCGGGGGGGCCAGATACGCAGTATTTT. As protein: CASSLELAGGPDTQYF.

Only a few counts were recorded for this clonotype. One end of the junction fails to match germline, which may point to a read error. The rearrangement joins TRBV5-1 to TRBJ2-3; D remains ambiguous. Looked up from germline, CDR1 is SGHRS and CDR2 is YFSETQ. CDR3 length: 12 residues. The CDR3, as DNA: TGTGCCAGCAGCCTTCCCTCAGATACGCAGTATTTT. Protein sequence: CASSLPSDTQYF.

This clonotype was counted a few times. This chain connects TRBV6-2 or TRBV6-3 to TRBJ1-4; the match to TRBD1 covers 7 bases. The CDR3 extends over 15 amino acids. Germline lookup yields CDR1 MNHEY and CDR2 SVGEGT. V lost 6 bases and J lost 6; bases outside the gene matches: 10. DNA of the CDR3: TGTGCCAGCAGCCGGGGGACAGATCGGGATGAAAAACTGTTTTTT. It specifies CASSRGTDRDEKLFF.

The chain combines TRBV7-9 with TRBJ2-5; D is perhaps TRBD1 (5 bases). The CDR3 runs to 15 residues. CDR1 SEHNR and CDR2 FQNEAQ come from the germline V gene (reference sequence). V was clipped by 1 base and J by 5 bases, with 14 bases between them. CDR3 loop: CASSLEAQGWETQYF. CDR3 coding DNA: TGTGCCAGCAGCTTAGAAGCCCAGGGATGGGAGACCCAGTACTTC. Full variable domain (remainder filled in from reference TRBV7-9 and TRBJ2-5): DTGVSQNPRHKITKRGQNVTFRCDPISEHNRLYWYRQTLGQGPEFLTYFQNEAQLEKSRLLSDRFSAERPKGSFSTLEIQRTEQGDSAMYLCASSLEAQGWETQYFGPGTRLLVL.